What follows are 16 T cell receptor beta chains derived from one specimen sequenced in a study of neurological immune-mediated disorders. TCRdb reprocessed the 5' RACE reads via MiXCR and lists one record per CDR3 protein. Here the sample spans 20,000 to 25,000 distinct CDR3 sequences, under 8.5% being singletons. Sequenced input: PBMCs. The receptors were sampled from a woman aged 40 to 55 in good health.

This clonotype was counted ten times or more. The chain uses TRBV12-3 or TRBV12-4 and TRBJ2-1; 7 positions agree with TRBD2. The CDR3 contains 14 residues. V lost 5 bases, J lost 8 bases, and 9 bases stayed unmatched. The CDR3, as DNA: TGTGCCAGCAGTGACTGGGGCGGGAGACATGAGCAGTTCTTC. The encoded protein is CASSDWGGRHEQFF.

This clonotype was counted ten times or more. The chain recombines TRBV28 with TRBJ2-5; TRBD2 agrees at 9 bases. Germline CDR1 and CDR2: MDHEN and SYDVKM. V was clipped by 4 bases and J by 2 bases; unmatched bases: 14. The CDR3 sequence is 18 residues long. The CDR3 sequence is CASSSFSGSPLGQETQYF. DNA of the CDR3: TGTGCCAGCAGTTCTTTTAGCGGGAGCCCTCTGGGGCAAGAGACCCAGTACTTC.

This clonotype was seen a handful of times. The gene calls are TRBV6-5 and TRBJ2-1; D remains ambiguous. This CDR3 comprises 15 residues. V shed 5 bases and J shed 12 bases, with 23 bases lying between them. From germline, CDR1 is MNHEY and CDR2 SVGAGI. The CDR3 DNA sequence: TGTGCCAGCAGTGTAGACCCCGTTAACCTCTCAAGGCAGTTCTTC. This codes for CASSVDPVNLSRQFF.

At least ten counts were recorded for this clonotype. V and J are TRBV7-2 and TRBJ2-7; D is unresolved. Trimming removed 4 bases at V and 3 bases at J, with 13 bases between. CDR3 length equals 14 residues. Germline V gene data show CDR1 as SGHTA and CDR2 as FQGNSA. The CDR3 sequence is CASSSPDRIYEQYF. DNA of the CDR3: TGTGCCAGCAGCTCCCCGGACCGAATCTACGAGCAGTACTTC.

This clonotype showed up just once. A single base separates this from a much larger clone, so it may be a read error. The rearrangement joins TRBV18 to TRBJ2-6; 7 positions agree with TRBD1. Per the germline V gene, CDR1 is KGHSH and CDR2 is LQKENI. The CDR3 is 16 amino acids. This chain's CDR3 is CASSPGTGAGANVMTF. For the CDR3, the DNA is TGTGCCAGCTCACCGGGAACAGGGGCTGGGGCCAACGTCATGACTTTC.

In this sample, this clonotype turned up many times. This CDR3 fails to terminate in the conserved phenylalanine or tryptophan, so it likely reflects a read error. It is unclear where the CDR3 begins or ends on the DNA, so no DNA is shown, and the CDR3 is as TCRdb lists it. The rearrangement uses TRBV20-1 and TRBJ1-2; the table's D call, TRBD1, has no DNA check behind it. The CDR3 is 14 amino acids long, termini counted. Germline loops: CDR1 DFQATT, CDR2 SNEGSKA (reference sequence). The CDR3: CSATSGTTLIFRQL.

There are many counts of this clonotype. The chain carries TRBV19 and TRBJ2-7; 8 nucleotides agree with TRBD2. Germline V lookup: CDR1 LNHDA, CDR2 SQIVND (reference sequence). The CDR3 sequence is 16 residues long. V was pared by 4 bases and J by 4 bases, with 12 bases of the junction left unmatched. In nucleotides, the CDR3 is TGTGCCAGTAGTACCCGCGCCGGGACTAGTCCATACGAGCAGTACTTC. Its protein product is CASSTRAGTSPYEQYF.

This clonotype was picked up many times. The chain carries TRBV6-2 or TRBV6-3 and TRBJ2-2, with no clear D. The V gene lost 6 bases and the J gene lost 1 base, with 0 bases spanning the gap. From germline, CDR1 is MNHEY and CDR2 SVGEGT. The CDR3 is 11 amino acids. The CDR3 loop is CASRNTGELFF. CDR3 sequence (DNA): TGTGCCAGCAGGAACACCGGGGAGCTGTTTTTT.

This clonotype is termed medium-sized. V and J are TRBV7-9 and TRBJ2-6; a weak D match, TRBD2 (6 bases). CDR3 length: 15 amino acids. Trimming left V 3 bases short and J 7 bases short, with 13 bases between. Looked up from germline, CDR1 is SEHNR and CDR2 is FQNEAQ (reference sequence). CDR3 residues: CASSFPREVANVLTF. CDR3 bases: TGTGCCAGCAGCTTCCCAAGGGAGGTCGCCAACGTCCTGACTTTC.

The gene calls are TRBV20-1 and TRBJ1-2; a weak D match, TRBD1 (5 bases). The V gene's germline CDR1 is DFQATT and CDR2 SNEGSKA (reference sequence). This CDR3 has 15 residues. V was shortened by 3 bases and J by 9 bases, with 23 bases between the two germline ends. Written as DNA, the CDR3 is TGCAGTGCTAGGTGGCGGACGAGGGGCGCGTATTGCTACACCTTC. It codes for CSARWRTRGAYCYTF.

The sample holds many counts of this clonotype. The rearrangement joins TRBV6-6 to TRBJ2-7; D remains ambiguous. This CDR3 has 15 residues. V gave up 0 bases and J gave up 3 bases, with 12 bases separating them. CDR1 and CDR2 from the germline V gene are MNHNY and SVGAGI (reference sequence). CDR3 in DNA: TGTGCCAGCAGTTACTCGAAGGGTCTTAGCTACGAGCAGTACTTC. Its protein product is CASSYSKGLSYEQYF.

This clonotype came up many times. The V gene is TRBV5-1, the J gene TRBJ2-2; D not resolved. Trimming cost V 0 bases and J 5 bases, with 11 bases left between them. CDR1 and CDR2 from the germline V gene are SGHRS and YFSETQ. The CDR3 covers 15 residues. The CDR3 bases are TGCGCCAGCAGCTTGGTGGCGGAAGGTACCGGGGAGCTGTTTTTT. Amino acid sequence: CASSLVAEGTGELFF.

This clonotype was recorded at least ten times. This chain joins TRBV20-1 and TRBJ2-1, with D possibly being TRBD2 (5 bases). The ends were cut back, 6 bases at V and 8 bases at J, with 14 bases in the middle. The CDR3 is 12 residues long. CDR1 and CDR2 from the germline V gene are DFQATT and SNEGSKA (reference sequence). This CDR3 reads CSAARRSDEQFF. The CDR3 DNA reads as TGCAGTGCCGCCCGGAGGTCGGATGAGCAGTTCTTC.

This clonotype has ten or more counts. The V gene is TRBV6-2 or TRBV6-3, the J gene TRBJ2-7; 7 bases are a match to TRBD1. The CDR3 runs 14 residues. Unmatched junction bases numbered 14, after V lost 6 bases and J lost 9 bases. Germline CDR1 MNHEY, CDR2 SVGEGT. CDR3 amino acids: CASSRRQGVRMQYF. The CDR3 DNA is TGTGCCAGCAGCCGTCGCCAGGGGGTGAGGATGCAGTACTTC.

In this sample, this clonotype turned up many times. The chain carries TRBV28 and TRBJ2-7; D remains ambiguous. CDR1 is MDHEN, CDR2 SYDVKM, per germline. Trimming stripped 5 bases from V and 2 bases from J, with 10 bases between. This CDR3 is 13 amino acids long. In DNA, the CDR3 is TGTGCCAGCAGTGAAGCGAGCCCCTACGAGCAGTACTTC. Protein sequence: CASSEASPYEQYF.

This clonotype was counted at least ten times. The V and J genes are TRBV5-1 and TRBJ2-1; 8 nucleotides line up with TRBD2. Germline loops: CDR1 SGHRS, CDR2 YFSETQ. Trimming cost V 7 bases and J 7 bases; bases outside gene matches: 13. This CDR3 contains 15 residues. As DNA, the CDR3 is TGCGCCAGCCGCGACCCAGCGGGAGCCGGAAATGAGCAGTTCTTC. This translates into CASRDPAGAGNEQFF.